A single sample gave rise to the 9 T cell receptor beta chains below, sequenced in a study of T cell repertoires in cytomegalovirus infection. TCRdb reanalysed the reads using MiXCR and keeps one entry per CDR3 protein. This sample carries 490,000 or so distinct CDR3 sequences, 11% of them seen once, and the ten largest clones take about 10%. The sample taken for sequencing was PBMCs. Every receptor here comes from a human donor in good health (CMV status not recorded). Some clones in this sample may be carry-over from other donors' samples.

This clonotype was counted many times. A junction end diverges from the germline sequence, so it may reflect a read error. The chain has TRBV28 and TRBJ1-2; D unresolved. Looked up from germline, CDR1 is MDHEN and CDR2 is SYDVKM. The CDR3 is made up of 11 amino acids. This CDR3 reads CASTPRESLVF. In nucleotides, the CDR3 is TGTGCCAGCACCCCCCGAGAGTCCTTAGTATTC.

This clonotype was counted at least ten times. The chain employs TRBV20-1 and TRBJ1-1; D gene unclear. From germline, CDR1 is DFQATT and CDR2 SNEGSKA (reference sequence). This CDR3 has 15 residues. Trimming took off 6 bases at V and 1 base at J, with 18 bases between the two ends. The CDR3 DNA sequence: TGCAGTGCCTCCGGACCCCTATCCCCGAACACTGAAGCTTTCTTT. As protein: CSASGPLSPNTEAFF.

This chain connects TRBV20-1 to TRBJ2-4; D is possibly TRBD1 (6 bases). The CDR3 is 14 residues long. Per germline, CDR1 DFQATT and CDR2 SNEGSKA (reference sequence). V was shortened by 3 bases and J by 4 bases, with 13 bases between the two germline ends. The CDR3 protein is CSARTGDLKNIQYF. The CDR3 region has the DNA TGCAGTGCTAGGACAGGAGATTTGAAAAACATTCAGTACTTC.

V is TRBV7-9 and J is TRBJ1-1, with D perhaps TRBD1 (6 bases). Germline lookup yields CDR1 SEHNR and CDR2 FQNEAQ (reference sequence). The CDR3 extends over 18 amino acids. Trimming removed 5 bases at V and 0 bases at J, with 22 bases between. The DNA for the CDR3 is TGTGCCAGCAGCCAACCTTACCGGGGGCCGATCTTGAACACTGAAGCTTTCTTT. It translates to CASSQPYRGPILNTEAFF.

In this sample, this clonotype turned up many times. V gene TRBV28 combines with J gene TRBJ2-7, with 8 nucleotides matching TRBD2. The CDR3 is 18 amino acids. After removal of 0 bases from V and 2 bases from J, the junction contained 12 bases not matched to a gene. The germline V gene has CDR1 MDHEN and CDR2 SYDVKM. The CDR3 loop is CASSLWPSTTSATYEQYF. The DNA of the CDR3 is TGTGCCAGCAGTTTATGGCCTAGCACGACTAGCGCAACCTACGAGCAGTACTTC.

The chain combines TRBV20-1 with TRBJ2-3, with TRBD2 identical over 12 bases. This CDR3 has 16 amino acids. The germline CDR1 and CDR2 sequences are DFQATT and SNEGSKA (reference sequence). V gave up 3 bases and J gave up 6 bases; unmatched junction bases: 10. CDR3 nucleotides: TGCAGTGCTAGGGAGTCTAGCGGGAGGGGATCGGATACGCAGTATTTT. It yields the protein CSARESSGRGSDTQYF.

This clonotype was picked up many times. The J gene is TRBJ1-1, the V gene TRBV12-3 or TRBV12-4; TRBD1 is a possible D gene (6 bases). V dropped 4 bases and J dropped 5 bases, with 14 bases sitting between them. This CDR3 spans 14 amino acids. The CDR3 DNA reads TGTGCCAGCAGTTCCTATACAGGGCGGACTGAAGCTTTCTTT. Translated, it gives CASSSYTGRTEAFF.

This clonotype was seen ten or more times. This chain connects TRBV18 to TRBJ2-1; tentatively, D is TRBD2 (6 bases). The germline V and J ends were trimmed by 3 bases and 0 bases, with 9 bases remaining between them. CDR3 size: 15 residues. CDR1 is KGHSH, CDR2 LQKENI, per germline. The CDR3 DNA sequence: TGTGCCAGCTCACCGCGGGACGCCTCCTACAATGAGCAGTTCTTC. It yields the protein CASSPRDASYNEQFF.

This clonotype was picked up many times. Written as DNA, the CDR3 is TGCGCCAGCGGACCGGACAACCAAGGAAACACCATATATTTT. Translation gives CASGPDNQGNTIYF. V is TRBV5-1 and J is TRBJ1-3; weak D call: TRBD1 (5 bases). The germline V gene encodes CDR1 SGHRS and CDR2 YFSETQ. Trimming took off 7 bases at V and 4 bases at J, with 15 bases between the two ends. CDR3 length equals 14 residues.